These 20 T cell receptor beta chains came from one sample sequenced in a study of blood T cell repertoires in COVID-19. Using immunoSEQ multiplex PCR, the repertoire was profiled, and TCRdb retains in-frame clones only, with some absent. The sample gives some 330,000 clones, approximately 87% of which show up once; around 2% is in the top ten. Sequenced sample: PBMCs or T cells enriched from blood (not recorded which). All receptors derive from a middle-aged man in a cohort exposed to, infected with or recovered from COVID-19 (not recorded which).

The chain is built from TRBV28 and TRBJ2-1, with TRBD2 identical over 12 bases. The length of the CDR3 is 15 residues. V was pared by 6 bases and J by 6 bases, with 6 bases of the junction left unmatched. CDR1 is MDHEN and CDR2 is SYDVKM in the germline V gene. The CDR3 is CASRGWTSGVNEQFF. For the CDR3, the DNA is TGTGCCAGCAGGGGATGGACTAGCGGGGTCAATGAGCAGTTCTTC.

This clone was seen a handful of times. For the CDR3, the DNA is TGTGCCAGCAGCTCCGGACTAGCGGGAGGTGGAGATACGCAGTATTTT. Translating it yields CASSSGLAGGGDTQYF. The rearrangement links TRBV7-2 to TRBJ2-3; 14 nucleotides agree with TRBD2. The V gene's germline CDR1 is SGHTA and CDR2 FQGNSA. There are 16 residues in the CDR3. Trimming cost V 4 bases and J 5 bases; bases outside gene matches: 5. The variable domain in full, completed from reference TRBV7-2 and TRBJ2-3, reads GAGVSQSPSNKVTEKGKDVELRCDPISGHTALYWYRQSLGQGLEFLIYFQGNSAPDKSGLPSDRFSAERTGGSVSTLTIQRTQQEDSAVYLCASSSGLAGGGDTQYFGPGTRLTVL.

This rearrangement joins TRBV5-1 to TRBJ2-2, with 10 bases aligning to TRBD1. This CDR3 has 15 residues. After removal of 5 bases from V and 7 bases from J, the junction contained 8 bases not matched to a gene. CDR1 is SGHRS and CDR2 is YFSETQ in the germline V gene. CDR3 sequence reads: CASSFGQGVGGELFF. Written as DNA, the CDR3 is TGCGCCAGCAGTTTCGGACAGGGGGTTGGCGGGGAGCTGTTTTTT. Full variable domain (missing parts from reference TRBV5-1 and TRBJ2-2): KAGVTQTPRYLIKTRGQQVTLSCSPISGHRSVSWYQQTPGQGLQFLFEYFSETQRNKGNFPGRFSGRQFSNSRSEMNVSTLELGDSALYLCASSFGQGVGGELFFGEGSRLTVL.

This clone was found a few times. This rearrangement joins TRBV2 to TRBJ1-1; 8 bases are a match to TRBD1. After removal of 3 bases from V and 0 bases from J, the junction contained 9 bases not matched to a gene. The CDR3 extends over 17 amino acids. Germline CDR1 reads SNHLY; CDR2 reads FYNNEI. As DNA, the CDR3 is TGTGCCAGCAGTGACCGCGGACAGGGAGATTTGAACACTGAAGCTTTCTTT. Its translation: CASSDRGQGDLNTEAFF.

The chain carries TRBV27 and TRBJ2-7, with D perhaps matching TRBD2 (6 bases). The CDR3 length is 11 residues. Germline V gene lookup returns CDR1 MNHEY and CDR2 SMNVEV (reference sequence). With 8 bases removed from V and 4 bases from J, the gap between germline ends came to 9 bases. This CDR3 is CASHSGYEQYF. The DNA for the CDR3 is TGTGCCAGCCATAGCGGATACGAGCAGTACTTC.

This chain connects TRBV2 to TRBJ2-3, with D unclear. This CDR3 contains 12 residues. Germline V gene lookup returns CDR1 SNHLY and CDR2 FYNNEI. Between the trimmed V and J ends, which lost 6 bases and 0 bases, there was a span of 4 bases. The CDR3 DNA sequence: TGTGCCAGCAGGTCTAGCACAGATACGCAGTATTTT. Its protein is CASRSSTDTQYF.

The rearrangement joins TRBV7-6 to TRBJ1-3, with 8 bases lining up with TRBD1. Germline V lookup: CDR1 SGHVS, CDR2 FNYEAQ. With V trimmed by 1 base and J by 0 bases, 5 bases remained unmatched. This CDR3 is 17 amino acids long. The CDR3, as DNA: TGTGCCAGCAGCTTAGGTCAGGGGGCCAACTCTGGAAACACCATATATTTT. It encodes CASSLGQGANSGNTIYF.

The chain couples TRBV7-9 to TRBJ2-1, with a tentative D call TRBD1 (6 bases). Germline V gene lookup returns CDR1 SEHNR and CDR2 FQNEAQ (reference sequence). The CDR3 extends over 15 amino acids. The germline V and J ends were trimmed by 5 bases and 3 bases, with 14 bases remaining between them. CDR3 sequence reads: CASSTRDTNYNEQFF. CDR3 nucleotide sequence: TGTGCCAGCAGCACCAGGGACACCAACTACAATGAGCAGTTCTTC.

This chain links TRBV6-4 with TRBJ1-6, with D unclear. The V end was cut by 4 bases, the J end by 7 bases, with 8 bases between. The germline V gene has CDR1 MRHNA and CDR2 SNTAGT. The CDR3 runs 13 residues. CDR3 protein: CASSVGPNSPLHF. CDR3 nucleotides: TGTGCCAGCAGTGTGGGCCCAAATTCACCCCTCCACTTT.

This clone was recorded a few times. The CDR3: CASSQGQGYNSPLHF. In DNA form, the CDR3 reads TGTGCCAGCAGCCAAGGACAGGGTTATAATTCACCCCTCCACTTT. The rearrangement joins TRBV4-2 to TRBJ1-6, with TRBD1 matching 7 bases. Germline CDR1 reads LGHNA; CDR2 reads YNFKEQ. The V segment lost 1 base and the J segment 4 bases; nucleotides outside the gene matches: 1. The CDR3 totals 15 residues.

The CDR3 DNA reads TGCGCCAGCAGCTTGGACAGGGGGCAACTTCCCGAGCAGTACTTC. Its translation is CASSLDRGQLPEQYF. This chain joins TRBV5-1 and TRBJ2-7, with TRBD1 identical over 9 bases. The CDR3 totals 15 residues. Germline trimming cut 0 bases from V and 6 bases from J; bases unmatched to any gene: 7. Germline lookup yields CDR1 SGHRS and CDR2 YFSETQ.

The V gene is TRBV7-6, the J gene TRBJ1-2; D is undetermined. The CDR3 is made up of 12 amino acids. Germline V gives CDR1 SGHVS, CDR2 FNYEAQ. Trimming removed 1 base from V and 3 bases from J, with 3 bases in between. CDR3 amino acids: CASSLGHYGYTF. In nucleotides, the CDR3 is TGTGCCAGCAGCTTAGGGCACTATGGCTACACCTTC.

V usage is TRBV5-5 and J usage is TRBJ1-2, with D unresolved. The CDR3 extends over 15 amino acids. The V gene's germline CDR1 is SGHKS and CDR2 YYEKEE (reference sequence). Trimming shortened V by 4 bases and J by 1 base, and 14 bases separated the two germline ends. The CDR3 sequence is CASSQSGGVNYGYTF. The CDR3 DNA reads as TGTGCCAGCAGCCAGAGTGGAGGCGTTAACTATGGCTACACCTTC.

Regarding this clone: Other DNA sequences within the sample encode an identical CDR3. The rearrangement uses TRBV5-1 and TRBJ2-1, with 9 bases fitting TRBD2. Germline loops: CDR1 SGHRS, CDR2 YFSETQ. This CDR3 comprises 13 residues. After removal of 9 bases from V and 3 bases from J, the junction contained 4 bases not matched to a gene. CDR3 loop: CATATSGYNEQFF. Written as DNA, the CDR3 is TGCGCCACCGCGACTAGCGGCTACAATGAGCAGTTCTTC.

In nucleotides, the CDR3 is TGTGCCACAAGACCAGGGGGGAATCAGCCCCAGCATTTT. Translation gives CATRPGGNQPQHF. The chain employs TRBV28 and TRBJ1-5; 7 nucleotides line up with TRBD1. CDR3 length equals 13 residues. Germline-derived CDR1 and CDR2 are MDHEN and SYDVKM. V dropped 10 bases and J dropped 4; count of bases not matched to a gene: 7.

The chain employs TRBV28 and TRBJ1-2; possible D gene TRBD1, 5 bases. V lost 0 bases to trimming and J lost 8 bases, with 10 bases between them. The V gene's germline CDR1 is MDHEN and CDR2 SYDVKM. The CDR3 runs 13 residues. In nucleotides, the CDR3 is TGTGCCAGCAGTTTATGGGGGGAGGGCGGCTACACCTTC. This gives the protein CASSLWGEGGYTF.

The chain combines TRBV18 with TRBJ2-1; D is perhaps TRBD1 (6 bases). V gave up 1 base and J gave up 0 bases, with 7 bases separating them. This CDR3 is built from 15 residues. Per germline, CDR1 KGHSH and CDR2 LQKENI. The DNA for the CDR3 is TGTGCCAGCTCACCACTACAGGGCTCCTACAATGAGCAGTTCTTC. This translates into CASSPLQGSYNEQFF. Supplemented by reference TRBV18 and TRBJ2-1, the full variable domain reads NAGVMQNPRHLVRRRGQEARLRCSPMKGHSHVYWYRQLPEEGLKFMVYLQKENIIDESGMPKERFSAEFPKEGPSILRIQQVVRGDSAAYFCASSPLQGSYNEQFFGPGTRLTVL.

The table lists this clone with a count of one. The CDR3 loop is CASSLRQASYLYEQYF. DNA of the CDR3: TGTGCCAGCAGTTTAAGGCAGGCCTCCTACCTTTACGAGCAGTACTTC. This chain uses TRBV27 with TRBJ2-7; D is unresolved. CDR1 is MNHEY and CDR2 is SMNVEV in the germline V gene (reference sequence). This CDR3 contains 16 residues. The germline V and J ends were trimmed by 2 bases and 4 bases, with 18 bases remaining between them.

The rearrangement links TRBV5-1 to TRBJ1-1; 9 bases align to TRBD1. Germline-derived CDR1 and CDR2 are SGHRS and YFSETQ. With V trimmed by 1 base and J by 7 bases, 8 bases remained unmatched. The CDR3 loop spans 15 amino acids. The CDR3 coding sequence is TGCGCCAGCAGCTTGTCCACAGGGGGCGAAGGTGAAGCTTTCTTT. It is translated as CASSLSTGGEGEAFF.

V usage is TRBV5-1 and J usage is TRBJ1-1; 8 nucleotides align to TRBD1. Germline CDR1 is SGHRS and CDR2 is YFSETQ. This CDR3 region has 16 residues. V lost 0 bases and J lost 5; bases outside the gene matches: 9. This CDR3 is CASSLGPQGVGTEAFF. The CDR3 region has the DNA TGCGCCAGCAGCTTGGGGCCACAGGGGGTAGGGACTGAAGCTTTCTTT.